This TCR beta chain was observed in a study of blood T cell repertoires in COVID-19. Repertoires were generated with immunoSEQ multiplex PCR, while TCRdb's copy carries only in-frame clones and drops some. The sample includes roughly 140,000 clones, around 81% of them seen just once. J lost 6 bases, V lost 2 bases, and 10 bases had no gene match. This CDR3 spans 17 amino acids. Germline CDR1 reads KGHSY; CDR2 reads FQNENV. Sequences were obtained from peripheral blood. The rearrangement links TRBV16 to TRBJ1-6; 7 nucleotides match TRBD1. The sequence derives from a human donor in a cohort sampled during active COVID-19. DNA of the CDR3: TGTGCCAGCAGCCAAATCCGAGACAGGGTGTCTAATTCACCCCTCCACTTT. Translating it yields CASSQIRDRVSNSPLHF.